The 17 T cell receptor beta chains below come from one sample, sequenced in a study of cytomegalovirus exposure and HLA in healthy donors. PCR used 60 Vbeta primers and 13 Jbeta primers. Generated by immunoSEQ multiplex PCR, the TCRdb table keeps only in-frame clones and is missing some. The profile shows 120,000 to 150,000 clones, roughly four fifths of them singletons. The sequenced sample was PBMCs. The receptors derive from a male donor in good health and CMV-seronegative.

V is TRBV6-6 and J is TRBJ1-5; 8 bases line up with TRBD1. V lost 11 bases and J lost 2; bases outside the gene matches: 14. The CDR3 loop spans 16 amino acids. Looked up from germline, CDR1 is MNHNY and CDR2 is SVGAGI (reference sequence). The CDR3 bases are TGTGCCGCTCGACAGGGGTTGGTATCGGGCAATCAGCCCCAGCATTTT. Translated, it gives CAARQGLVSGNQPQHF.

In nucleotides, the CDR3 is TGCAGTGCTCTGGGACTAGCGGAGCAGTTCTTC. The encoded protein is CSALGLAEQFF. V usage is TRBV20-1 and J usage is TRBJ2-1; 10 bases match TRBD2. The CDR3 is made up of 11 amino acids. The germline V gene has CDR1 DFQATT and CDR2 SNEGSKA (reference sequence). Trimming took 5 bases from V and 10 from J; bases not matched to a gene: 2.

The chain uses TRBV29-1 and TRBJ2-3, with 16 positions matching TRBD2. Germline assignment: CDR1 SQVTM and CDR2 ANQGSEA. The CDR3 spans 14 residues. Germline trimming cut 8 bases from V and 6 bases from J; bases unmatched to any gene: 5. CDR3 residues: CSHGTSGRADTQYF. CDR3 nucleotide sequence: TGCAGCCACGGGACTAGCGGGAGGGCCGATACGCAGTATTTT.

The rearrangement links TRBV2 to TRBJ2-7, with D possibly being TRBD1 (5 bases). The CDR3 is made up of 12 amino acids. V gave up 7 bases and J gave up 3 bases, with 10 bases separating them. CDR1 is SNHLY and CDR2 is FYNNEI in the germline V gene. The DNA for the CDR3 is TGTGCCAGCATCGAAGACAGCTACGAGCAGTACTTC. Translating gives CASIEDSYEQYF.

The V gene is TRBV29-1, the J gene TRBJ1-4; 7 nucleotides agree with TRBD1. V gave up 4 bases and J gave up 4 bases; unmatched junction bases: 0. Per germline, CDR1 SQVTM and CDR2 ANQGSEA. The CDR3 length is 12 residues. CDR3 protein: CSVGQGNEKLFF. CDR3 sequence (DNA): TGCAGCGTTGGACAGGGTAATGAAAAACTGTTTTTT.

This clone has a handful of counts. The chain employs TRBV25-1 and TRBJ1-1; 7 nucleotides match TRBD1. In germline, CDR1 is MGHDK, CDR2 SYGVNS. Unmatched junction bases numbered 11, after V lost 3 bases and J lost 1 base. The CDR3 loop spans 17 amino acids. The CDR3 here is CASSDTTLTGTNTEAFF. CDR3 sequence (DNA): TGTGCCAGCAGTGATACTACCTTGACAGGGACGAACACTGAAGCTTTCTTT.

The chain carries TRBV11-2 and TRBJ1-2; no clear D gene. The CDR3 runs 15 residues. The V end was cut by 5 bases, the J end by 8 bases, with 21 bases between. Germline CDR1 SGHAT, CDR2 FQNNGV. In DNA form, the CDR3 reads TGTGCCAGCAGCCCGGGAGGACTGCAGCTATACGGCTACACCTTC. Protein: CASSPGGLQLYGYTF.

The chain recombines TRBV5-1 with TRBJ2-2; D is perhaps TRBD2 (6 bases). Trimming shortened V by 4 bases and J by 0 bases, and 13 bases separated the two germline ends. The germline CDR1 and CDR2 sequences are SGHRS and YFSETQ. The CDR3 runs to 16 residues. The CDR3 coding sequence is TGCGCCAGCAGCAAGCGGACTACCTCGAACACCGGGGAGCTGTTTTTT. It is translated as CASSKRTTSNTGELFF.

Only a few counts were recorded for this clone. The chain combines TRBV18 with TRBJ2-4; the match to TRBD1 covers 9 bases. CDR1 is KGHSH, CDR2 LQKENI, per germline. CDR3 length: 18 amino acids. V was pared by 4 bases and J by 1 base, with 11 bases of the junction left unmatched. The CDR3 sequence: CASSHAIGTGNAKNIQYF. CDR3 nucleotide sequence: TGTGCCAGCTCACATGCCATCGGGACAGGGAACGCCAAAAACATTCAGTACTTC.

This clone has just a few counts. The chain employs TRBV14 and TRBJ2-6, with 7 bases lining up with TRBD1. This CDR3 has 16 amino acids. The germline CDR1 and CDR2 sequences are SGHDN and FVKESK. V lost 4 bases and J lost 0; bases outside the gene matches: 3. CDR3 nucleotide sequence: TGTGCCAGCAGCCTAAGACAGGGCTCTGGGGCCAACGTCCTGACTTTC. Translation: CASSLRQGSGANVLTF.

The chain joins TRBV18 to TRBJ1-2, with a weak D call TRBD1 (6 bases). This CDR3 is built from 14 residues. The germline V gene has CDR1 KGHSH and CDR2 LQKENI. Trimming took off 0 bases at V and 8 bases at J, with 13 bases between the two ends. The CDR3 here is CASSPPGVGGGYTF. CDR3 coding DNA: TGTGCCAGCTCACCACCGGGCGTAGGGGGAGGCTACACCTTC.

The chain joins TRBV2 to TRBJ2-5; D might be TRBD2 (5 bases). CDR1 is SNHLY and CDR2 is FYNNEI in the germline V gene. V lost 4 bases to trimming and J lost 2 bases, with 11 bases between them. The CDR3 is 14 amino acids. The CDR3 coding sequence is TGTGCCAGCAGTGGATTTCGCGGGCAAGAGACCCAGTACTTC. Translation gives CASSGFRGQETQYF.

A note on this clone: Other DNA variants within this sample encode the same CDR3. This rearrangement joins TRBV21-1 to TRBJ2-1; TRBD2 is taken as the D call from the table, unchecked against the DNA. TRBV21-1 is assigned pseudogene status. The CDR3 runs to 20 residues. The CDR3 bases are TGTGCCATCCATCCCGCGGGACAGGGAAAGCTAGCGGGGTCCGACAATGAGCAGTTCTTC. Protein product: CAIHPAGQGKLAGSDNEQFF.

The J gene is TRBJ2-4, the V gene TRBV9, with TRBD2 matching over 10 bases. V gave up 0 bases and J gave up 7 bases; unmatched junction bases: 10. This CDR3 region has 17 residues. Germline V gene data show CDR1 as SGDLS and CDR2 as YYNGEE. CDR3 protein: CASSVEGSGGLRNIQYF. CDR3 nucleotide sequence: TGTGCCAGCAGCGTAGAGGGTAGCGGGGGGTTGCGGAACATTCAGTACTTC.

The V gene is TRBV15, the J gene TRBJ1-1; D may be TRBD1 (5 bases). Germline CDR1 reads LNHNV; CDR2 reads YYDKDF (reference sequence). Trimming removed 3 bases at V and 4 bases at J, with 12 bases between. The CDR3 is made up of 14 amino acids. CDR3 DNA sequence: TGTGCCACCAGCAGGGGGTCGGGGGTCACTGAAGCTTTCTTT. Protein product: CATSRGSGVTEAFF.

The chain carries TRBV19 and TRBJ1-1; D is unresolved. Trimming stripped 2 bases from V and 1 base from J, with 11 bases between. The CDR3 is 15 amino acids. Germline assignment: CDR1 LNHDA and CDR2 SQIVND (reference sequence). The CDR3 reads CASSISAPGNTEAFF. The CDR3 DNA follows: TGTGCCAGTAGTATATCGGCTCCGGGGAACACTGAAGCTTTCTTT.

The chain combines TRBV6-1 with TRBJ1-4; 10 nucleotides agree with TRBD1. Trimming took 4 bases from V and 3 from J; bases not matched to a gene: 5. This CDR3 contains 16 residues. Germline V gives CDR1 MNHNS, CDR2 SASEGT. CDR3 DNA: TGTGCCAGCAGTGCCGAGACAGGGGGCCCTAATGAAAAACTGTTTTTT. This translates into CASSAETGGPNEKLFF.